The 14 T cell receptor beta chains listed next were all sequenced from one sample in a study of blood T cells in healthy people across ages. A sample-barcoded 5' primer and a J-beta primer mix were used in a second PCR of about 6 to 11 cycles. Each CDR3 protein is one row after TCRdb ran MiXCR on the 5' RACE reads. Here the sample spans around 1,700,000 distinct CDR3 sequences, roughly 27% being singletons. Sequencing input: blood. The receptors were sampled from a woman aged 25 to 45 in good health.

This clonotype showed up just a few times. The rearrangement links TRBV27 to TRBJ1-2, with a weak D call TRBD1 (5 bases). Germline V gene sequence: CDR1 MNHEY, CDR2 SMNVEV (reference sequence). V was pared by 5 bases and J by 6 bases, with 22 bases between. The CDR3 consists of 16 residues. CDR3 in DNA: TGTGCCAGCAGTGATATCCCTGGAACAGAGGGGAATGGCTACACCTTC. Translating gives CASSDIPGTEGNGYTF.

This clonotype was picked up a small number of times. The V call is TRBV20-1, the J call TRBJ2-3; TRBD2 matches at 11 bases. Trimming took 6 bases from V and 0 from J; bases not matched to a gene: 17. This CDR3 comprises 19 residues. Per germline, CDR1 DFQATT and CDR2 SNEGSKA (reference sequence). The CDR3 DNA follows: TGCAGTGCCCAAAATAGCGGGAGGGCAGGGGATGGAAGCACAGATACGCAGTATTTT. Amino acid sequence: CSAQNSGRAGDGSTDTQYF.

In its sample, this clonotype was seen many times. The chain uses TRBV7-2 and TRBJ1-2; tentatively, D is TRBD1 (6 bases). The CDR3 loop spans 13 amino acids. Trimming took off 5 bases at V and 2 bases at J, with 9 bases between the two ends. The germline CDR1 and CDR2 sequences are SGHTA and FQGNSA. The CDR3 sequence: CASSIDRNYGYTF. In DNA, the CDR3 is TGTGCCAGCAGCATCGACAGGAACTATGGCTACACCTTC.

CDR3 amino acids: CASTPLAGGREQFF. DNA for the CDR3: TGTGCCAGCACCCCTCTAGCGGGGGGTCGTGAGCAGTTCTTC. The chain carries TRBV12-3 or TRBV12-4 and TRBJ2-1; the match to TRBD2 covers 11 bases. This CDR3 has 14 residues. J gave up 9 bases and V 7 bases, and 8 bases lay outside the gene matches.

This clonotype came up a few times. V and J are TRBV5-1 and TRBJ2-7; tentative D call: TRBD1 (6 bases). Germline-derived CDR1 and CDR2 are SGHRS and YFSETQ. This CDR3 contains 17 residues. Between the trimmed V and J ends, which lost 4 bases and 5 bases, there was a span of 25 bases. The CDR3 here is CASSPLGSGHNTDEQYF. CDR3 DNA sequence: TGCGCCAGCAGCCCTCTGGGTTCGGGACACAATACGGACGAGCAGTACTTC.

The chain links TRBV7-9 to TRBJ1-2; D is possibly TRBD1 (5 bases). The CDR3 is 13 residues long. Trimming took off 5 bases at V and 6 bases at J, with 13 bases between the two ends. Germline V gene lookup returns CDR1 SEHNR and CDR2 FQNEAQ (reference sequence). The CDR3 region has the DNA TGTGCCAGCAGCGGGGGAGGATTCGATGGCTACACCTTC. It is translated as CASSGGGFDGYTF.

Concerning this clonotype: One end of the junction varies from germline; a read error may be responsible. The CDR3 loop is CASTHRSRGVGDYDYTF. The CDR3 coding sequence is TGCGCCAGCACCCATCGGTCGAGAGGGGTAGGGGACTATGACTACACCTTC. The chain links TRBV4-1 to TRBJ1-2, with D possibly matching TRBD1 (5 bases). Per the germline V gene, CDR1 is MGHRA and CDR2 is YSYEKL. This CDR3 contains 17 residues.

This clonotype was detected a few times. The V gene is TRBV11-2, the J gene TRBJ2-4; D remains unclear. The CDR3 consists of 13 residues. The germline V and J ends were trimmed by 2 bases and 7 bases, with 9 bases remaining between them. In germline, CDR1 is SGHAT, CDR2 FQNNGV. Here the CDR3 reads CASSLYGSNIQYF. The CDR3, as DNA: TGTGCCAGCAGCTTATATGGCAGCAACATTCAGTACTTC.

This clonotype was picked up many times. This chain joins TRBV10-1 and TRBJ2-7; 11 positions match TRBD1. There are 13 residues in the CDR3. Germline assignment: CDR1 WNHNN and CDR2 SYGVQD (reference sequence). V was pared by 9 bases and J by 3 bases, with 4 bases of the junction left unmatched. CDR3 amino acids: CARDRGHDYEQYF. The CDR3 DNA sequence: TGCGCCAGGGACAGGGGGCATGACTACGAGCAGTACTTC.

With regard to this clonotype: This sequence may be a read error, since a much larger clone differs from it by one base. The rearrangement uses TRBV10-3 and TRBJ2-7; the match to TRBD1 covers 8 bases. The DNA end lines up better with TRBJ2-5; the J call may be wrong. The CDR3 loop spans 14 amino acids. Germline V gene lookup returns CDR1 ENHRY and CDR2 SYGVKD. CDR3 DNA: TGTGCCATCAGTCGACAGGGGTCGGGGGAGACCCAGTACTTC. The encoded protein is CAISRQGSGETQYF.

The V gene is TRBV7-9, the J gene TRBJ2-7; 9 nucleotides agree with TRBD2. Germline CDR1 reads SEHNR; CDR2 reads FQNEAQ (reference sequence). The CDR3 loop spans 15 amino acids. The junction had 14 bases not matched to a gene; V was cut back by 7 bases and J by 7 bases. CDR3 protein: CASTSRAGGPREQYF. DNA for the CDR3: TGTGCCAGCACCTCTCGGGCGGGAGGGCCTAGGGAGCAGTACTTC.

The table lists this clonotype with a few counts. This chain joins TRBV6-4 and TRBJ2-1; no clear D. The CDR3 length is 16 residues. Germline-derived CDR1 and CDR2 are MRHNA and SNTAGT. The V end was cut by 0 bases, the J end by 6 bases, with 15 bases between. CDR3 nucleotides: TGTGCCAGCAGTGACTCTTTCGGATCGGCCGCCAATGAGCAGTTCTTC. Its protein product is CASSDSFGSAANEQFF.

The chain's CDR3 is CASSQEGGTGGADGYTF. The CDR3 coding sequence is TGCGCCAGCAGCCAAGAAGGGGGAACAGGGGGCGCGGATGGCTACACCTTC. This rearrangement joins TRBV4-3 to TRBJ1-2, with 9 nucleotides matching TRBD1. Germline V gene lookup returns CDR1 LGHNA and CDR2 YSLEER. The junction had 11 bases not matched to a gene; V was cut back by 0 bases and J by 6 bases. This CDR3 contains 17 residues.

This clonotype was found a few times. The chain combines TRBV20-1 with TRBJ2-3; D may match TRBD1 or TRBD2 (5 bases each). CDR1 DFQATT and CDR2 SNEGSKA come from the germline V gene (reference sequence). Deletions cut 3 bases from V and 7 bases from J, with 20 bases between. The CDR3 spans 15 residues. CDR3 region: CSARLLGTGINTQYF. The CDR3 DNA is TGCAGTGCTAGGTTGTTGGGGACGGGCATTAATACGCAGTATTTT.